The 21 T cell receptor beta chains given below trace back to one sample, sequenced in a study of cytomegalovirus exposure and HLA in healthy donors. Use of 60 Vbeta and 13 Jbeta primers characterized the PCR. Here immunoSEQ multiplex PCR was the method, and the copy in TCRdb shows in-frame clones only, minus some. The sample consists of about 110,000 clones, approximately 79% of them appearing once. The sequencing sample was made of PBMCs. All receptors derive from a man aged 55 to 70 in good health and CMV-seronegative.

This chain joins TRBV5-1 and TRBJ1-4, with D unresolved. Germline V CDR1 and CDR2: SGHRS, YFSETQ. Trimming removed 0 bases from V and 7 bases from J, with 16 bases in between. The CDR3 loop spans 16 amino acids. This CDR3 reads CASSLAPRGLGEKLFF. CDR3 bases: TGCGCCAGCAGCTTGGCCCCGCGGGGTTTGGGTGAAAAACTGTTTTTT.

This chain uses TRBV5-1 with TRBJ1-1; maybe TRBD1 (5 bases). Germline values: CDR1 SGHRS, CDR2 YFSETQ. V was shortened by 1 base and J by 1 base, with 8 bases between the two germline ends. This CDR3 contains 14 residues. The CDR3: CASSLNQGNTEAFF. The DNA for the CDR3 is TGCGCCAGCAGCTTGAATCAGGGGAACACTGAAGCTTTCTTT.

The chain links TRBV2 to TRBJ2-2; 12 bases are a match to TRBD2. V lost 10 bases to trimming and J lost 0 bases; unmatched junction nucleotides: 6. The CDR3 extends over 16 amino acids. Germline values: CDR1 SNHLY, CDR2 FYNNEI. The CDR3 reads CAITTSGGTNTGELFF. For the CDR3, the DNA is TGTGCCATTACGACTAGCGGGGGAACGAACACCGGGGAGCTGTTTTTT.

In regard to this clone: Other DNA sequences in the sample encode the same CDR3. CDR3 amino acids: CASSLLNQPQHF. For the CDR3, the DNA is TGTGCCAGCAGTCTCCTAAATCAGCCCCAGCATTTT. The genes are TRBV6-1 and TRBJ1-5; D gene unclear. The CDR3 runs to 12 residues. Germline loops: CDR1 MNHNS, CDR2 SASEGT. The V and J ends lost 5 bases and 4 bases respectively, with 6 bases between them.

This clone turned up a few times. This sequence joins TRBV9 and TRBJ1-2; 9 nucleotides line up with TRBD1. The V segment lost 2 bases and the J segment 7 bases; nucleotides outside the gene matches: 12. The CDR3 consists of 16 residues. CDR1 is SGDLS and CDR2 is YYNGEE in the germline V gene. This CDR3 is CASSVTLGQGIRGYTF. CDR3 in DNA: TGTGCCAGCAGCGTGACGCTGGGACAGGGAATTCGTGGCTACACCTTC.

CDR3 coding DNA: TGTGCCAGCAGCTATAATACAGGGGACGAGCAGTACTTC. This gives the protein CASSYNTGDEQYF. The chain uses TRBV6-6 and TRBJ2-7; 7 nucleotides match TRBD1. This CDR3 contains 13 residues. Germline assignment: CDR1 MNHNY and CDR2 SVGAGI (reference sequence). The J segment lost 5 bases and the V segment lost 6 bases, leaving 7 bases of the junction unmatched.

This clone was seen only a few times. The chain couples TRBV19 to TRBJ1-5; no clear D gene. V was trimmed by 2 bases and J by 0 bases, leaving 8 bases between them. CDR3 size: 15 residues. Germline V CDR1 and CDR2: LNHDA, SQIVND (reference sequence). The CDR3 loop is CASSIQVNSNQPQHF. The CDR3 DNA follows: TGTGCCAGTAGTATACAGGTCAATAGCAATCAGCCCCAGCATTTT.

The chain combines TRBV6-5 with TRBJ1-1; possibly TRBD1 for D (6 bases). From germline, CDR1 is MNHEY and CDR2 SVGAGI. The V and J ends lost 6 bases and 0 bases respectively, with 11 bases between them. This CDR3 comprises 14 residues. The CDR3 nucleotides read TGTGCCAGCAGCTTACAGGGTTTGAACACTGAAGCTTTCTTT. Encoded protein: CASSLQGLNTEAFF.

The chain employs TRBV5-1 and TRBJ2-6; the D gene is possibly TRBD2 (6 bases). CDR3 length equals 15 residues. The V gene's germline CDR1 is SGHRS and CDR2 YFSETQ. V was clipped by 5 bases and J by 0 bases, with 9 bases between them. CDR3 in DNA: TGCGCCAGCAGTCGGGGGAGCTCTGGGGCCAACGTCCTGACTTTC. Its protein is CASSRGSSGANVLTF.

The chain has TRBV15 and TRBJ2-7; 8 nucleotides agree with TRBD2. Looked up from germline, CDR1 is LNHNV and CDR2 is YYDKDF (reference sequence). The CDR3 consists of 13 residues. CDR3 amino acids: CATSRSPSGSLDV. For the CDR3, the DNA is TGTGCCACCAGCAGATCGCCTAGCGGGTCCCTTGACGTC.

Written as DNA, the CDR3 is TGTGCCAGCACTGGGACAGGGGGCGCAGATACGCAGTATTTT. Protein sequence: CASTGTGGADTQYF. The rearrangement joins TRBV5-4 to TRBJ2-3; 12 nucleotides line up with TRBD1. Germline assignment: CDR1 SGHNT and CDR2 YYREEE (reference sequence). After removal of 6 bases from V and 4 bases from J, the junction contained 3 bases not matched to a gene. This CDR3 comprises 14 residues.

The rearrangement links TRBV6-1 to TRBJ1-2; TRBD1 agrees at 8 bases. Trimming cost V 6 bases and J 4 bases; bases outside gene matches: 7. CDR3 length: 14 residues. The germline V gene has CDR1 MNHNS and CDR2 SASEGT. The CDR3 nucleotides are TGTGCCAGCAGGGAAACAGGGGGAGCCTATGGCTACACCTTC. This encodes CASRETGGAYGYTF.

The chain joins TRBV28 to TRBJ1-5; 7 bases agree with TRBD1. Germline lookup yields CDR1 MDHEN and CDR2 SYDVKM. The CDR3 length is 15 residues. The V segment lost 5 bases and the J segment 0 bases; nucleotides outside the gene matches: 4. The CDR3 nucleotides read TGTGCCAGCAGTAGAAGGACAGGTAGCAATCAGCCCCAGCATTTT. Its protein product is CASSRRTGSNQPQHF.

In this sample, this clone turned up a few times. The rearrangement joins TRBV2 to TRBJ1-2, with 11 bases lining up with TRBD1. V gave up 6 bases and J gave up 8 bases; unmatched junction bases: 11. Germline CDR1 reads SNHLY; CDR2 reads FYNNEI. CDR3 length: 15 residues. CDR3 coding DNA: TGTGCCAGCAGAGGGACCTTGGACAGGGGGCGAGGCTACACCTTC. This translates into CASRGTLDRGRGYTF. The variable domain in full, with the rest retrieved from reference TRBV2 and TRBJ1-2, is EPEVTQTPSHQVTQMGQEVILRCVPISNHLYFYWYRQILGQKVEFLVSFYNNEISEKSEIFDDQFSVERPDGSNFTLKIRSTKLEDSAMYFCASRGTLDRGRGYTFGSGTRLTVV.

The CDR3 protein is CASSLLGGEQPQHF. The CDR3 nucleotides are TGTGCCAGCAGCTTATTAGGGGGCGAGCAGCCCCAGCATTTT. V gene TRBV7-2 combines with J gene TRBJ1-5, with TRBD1 matching 7 bases. There are 14 residues in the CDR3. CDR1 and CDR2 from the germline V gene are SGHTA and FQGNSA. Trimming took 2 bases from V and 7 from J; bases not matched to a gene: 5.

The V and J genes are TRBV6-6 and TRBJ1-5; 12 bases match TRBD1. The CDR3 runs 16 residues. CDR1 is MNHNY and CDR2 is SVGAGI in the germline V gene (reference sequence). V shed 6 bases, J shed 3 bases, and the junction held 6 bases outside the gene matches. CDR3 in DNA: TGTGCCAGCAGGACTGGGACAGGGGGCTACAATCAGCCCCAGCATTTT. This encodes CASRTGTGGYNQPQHF.

In nucleotides, the CDR3 is TGTGCCAGCGGGCATAACGCCCAGTACTTC. Translation gives CASGHNAQYF. The V and J genes are TRBV28 and TRBJ2-5, with unresolved D. The V gene's germline CDR1 is MDHEN and CDR2 SYDVKM. This CDR3 has 10 residues. Trimming cost V 8 bases and J 9 bases, with 10 bases left between them.

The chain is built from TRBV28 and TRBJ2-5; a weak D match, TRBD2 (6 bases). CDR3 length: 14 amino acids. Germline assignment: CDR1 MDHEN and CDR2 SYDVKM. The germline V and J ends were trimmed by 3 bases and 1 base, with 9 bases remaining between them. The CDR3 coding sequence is TGTGCCAGCAGTTTTGGGACTTTCCAAGAGACCCAGTACTTC. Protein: CASSFGTFQETQYF.

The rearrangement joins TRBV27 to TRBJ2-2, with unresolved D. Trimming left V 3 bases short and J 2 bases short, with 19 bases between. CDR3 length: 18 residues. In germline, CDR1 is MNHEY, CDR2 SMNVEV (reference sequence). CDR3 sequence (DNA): TGTGCCAGCAGTTTTCTGCAGGAACTGACGACAAACACCGGGGAGCTGTTTTTT. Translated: CASSFLQELTTNTGELFF.

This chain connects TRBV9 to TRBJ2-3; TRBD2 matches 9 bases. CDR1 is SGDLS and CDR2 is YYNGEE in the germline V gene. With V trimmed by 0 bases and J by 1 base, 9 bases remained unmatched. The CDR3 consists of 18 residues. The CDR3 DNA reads TGTGCCAGCAGCGTAGAAGGGGGACTAGCAGCGGGCACAGATACGCAGTATTTT. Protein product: CASSVEGGLAAGTDTQYF.

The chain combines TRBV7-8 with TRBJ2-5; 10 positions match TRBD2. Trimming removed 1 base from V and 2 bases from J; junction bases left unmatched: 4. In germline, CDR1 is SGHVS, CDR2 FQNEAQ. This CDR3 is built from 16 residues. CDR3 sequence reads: CASSLGPSGGQETQYF. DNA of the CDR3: TGTGCCAGCAGCTTAGGGCCTAGCGGGGGTCAAGAGACCCAGTACTTC.